A selection of T cell receptor beta chains follows, all from one sample in a study of T cells in Graves' hyperthyroidism and ophthalmopathy. MiXCR, run by TCRdb on the multiplex PCR reads, gives a single entry per CDR3 protein. The table records about 300,000 distinct CDR3 sequences, roughly 13% of them present only once. Sequencing was performed on blood. The receptors here all came from a woman in her thirties or forties with Graves' hyperthyroidism. Each CDR3 is given with its conserved first and last residue. A D gene is named only where the DNA matches it firmly. Size values are once, few and many counts, or a class for expanded clones, and some rows have none.

D	V	size	J	CDR3	DNA
TRBD1	TRBV4-1	.	TRBJ2-3	CASSPIDRGSDTQYF	TGCGCCAGCAGCCCAATCGACAGGGGTAGTGATACGCAGTATTTT
TRBD1	TRBV7-2	many	TRBJ2-3	CASSFDRADTQYF	TGTGCCAGCAGCTTCGACAGGGCGGATACGCAGTATTTT
.	TRBV28	.	TRBJ2-1	CASGPPSPEQFF	TGTGCCAGCGGCCCCCCAAGCCCTGAGCAGTTCTTC
TRBD2	TRBV11-3	many	TRBJ2-7	CASSPYRGGIVDEQYF	TGTGCCAGCAGCCCATACCGCGGGGGGATTGTGGACGAGCAGTACTTC
.	TRBV10-3	.	TRBJ1-5	CAISESAGYPAGQPQHF	TGTGCCATCAGTGAGTCCGCAGGTTATCCAGCGGGTCAGCCCCAGCATTTT
.	TRBV2	many	TRBJ1-4	CASRQGKRGEKLFF	TGTGCCAGCAGACAGGGAAAAAGAGGGGAAAAACTGTTTTTT
TRBD2	TRBV29-1	many	TRBJ2-3	CSVASGGTDTQYF	TGCAGCGTTGCAAGCGGGGGCACAGATACGCAGTATTTT
.	TRBV20-1	many	TRBJ2-7	CSASDLSYEQYF	TGCAGTGCTAGTGACTTGTCCTACGAGCAGTACTTC
TRBD1	TRBV5-4	.	TRBJ2-7	CASFPFPGQGPYEQYF	TGTGCCAGCTTTCCTTTTCCGGGACAGGGTCCCTACGAGCAGTACTTC
.	TRBV18	.	TRBJ2-2	CASSPGGELFF	TGTGCCAGCTCACCAGGCGGGGAGCTGTTTTTT
.	TRBV20-1	.	TRBJ1-3	CSAHKAGTGNTIYF	TGCAGTGCTCACAAGGCAGGAACTGGAAACACCATATATTTT
.	TRBV29-1	many	TRBJ1-1	CSVEQGHTEAFF	TGCAGCGTTGAACAGGGGCACACTGAAGCTTTCTTT
TRBD1	TRBV20-1	many	TRBJ1-2	CSARDRQSLTGAADTF	TGCAGTGCTAGAGACCGTCAATCCCTGACAGGGGCCGCTGACACCTTC
.	TRBV12-5	many	TRBJ1-5	CASGLVTGLVNQPQHF	TGTGCTAGTGGTTTGGTTACAGGGTTGGTGAATCAGCCCCAGCATTTT
.	TRBV11-2	many	TRBJ2-1	CASSSRGAGDSYNEQFF	TGTGCCAGCAGCTCCCGGGGGGCGGGTGATAGCTACAATGAGCAGTTCTTC
.	TRBV19	.	TRBJ1-2	CASNLGGGNYGYTF	TGTGCCAGTAACTTGGGTGGCGGGAACTATGGCTACACCTTC
TRBD1	TRBV9	few	TRBJ2-1	CASSVGLTGGQSYNEQFF	TGTGCCAGCAGCGTAGGCCTGACAGGGGGCCAGTCCTACAATGAGCAGTTCTTC
TRBD1	TRBV7-9	many	TRBJ1-1	CASRPTPRDRGRVSFAEAFF	TGTGCCAGCAGACCAACGCCCCGGGACAGGGGGCGCGTTTCGTTCGCTGAAGCTTTCTTT
TRBD1	TRBV12-5	many	TRBJ2-1	CASGHSTGYEQFF	TGTGCTAGTGGTCACTCGACAGGGTATGAGCAGTTCTTC
.	TRBV7-8	many	TRBJ2-1	CASSLEGGDSNEQFF	TGTGCCAGCAGCTTAGAGGGAGGGGACAGCAATGAGCAGTTCTTC
.	TRBV7-9	many	TRBJ2-1	CATQAPSGRNEQFF	TGTGCCACCCAGGCGCCCAGCGGAAGGAATGAGCAGTTCTTC
TRBD2	TRBV7-9	many	TRBJ2-7	CASKTSGSDEQYF	TGTGCCAGCAAGACTAGCGGGAGTGACGAGCAGTACTTC
.	TRBV14	few	TRBJ2-1	CASSQGRYEQFF	TGTGCCAGCAGCCAAGGCAGATATGAGCAGTTCTTC
TRBD1	TRBV6-6	.	TRBJ1-2	CASSYTRQGTYTF	TGTGCCAGCAGTTACACTAGACAGGGGACCTACACCTTC
.	TRBV10-1	few	TRBJ2-3	CASSEAIAADTQYF	TGCGCCAGCAGTGAGGCGATAGCAGCGGATACGCAGTATTTT
.	TRBV7-3	many	TRBJ1-1	CASSLLGGRNTEAFF	TGTGCCAGCAGCTTATTGGGGGGGAGGAACACTGAAGCTTTCTTT
TRBD2	TRBV2	.	TRBJ2-7	CASSPLAGGPYEQYF	TGTGCCAGCAGCCCACTAGCGGGAGGGCCCTACGAGCAGTACTTC
TRBD1	TRBV20-1	few	TRBJ1-6	CSASTGTGRNSPLHF	TGCAGTGCTTCGACCGGGACAGGGAGGAATTCACCCCTCCACTTT
.	TRBV5-1	few	TRBJ2-7	CASSLEGDAYAYEQYF	TGCGCCAGCAGCTTGGAGGGTGACGCCTACGCCTACGAGCAGTACTTC
.	TRBV6-1	many	TRBJ1-5	CASHLHSNQPQHF	TGTGCCAGCCACCTTCATAGCAATCAGCCCCAGCATTTT
.	TRBV19	.	TRBJ1-6	CASSTTLGGGPYSPLHF	TGTGCCAGTAGTACCACACTTGGTGGGGGGCCCTATTCACCCCTCCACTTT
.	TRBV28	many	TRBJ2-3	CASSPGETGADTQYF	TGTGCCAGCAGCCCGGGGGAGACCGGGGCAGATACGCAGTATTTT
.	TRBV3-1	many	TRBJ1-2	CASSQDRDPYGYTF	TGTGCCAGCAGCCAAGATCGGGACCCCTATGGCTACACCTTC
TRBD2	TRBV6-8	many	TRBJ2-1	CASRRLADEQFF	TGTGCCAGCAGGCGACTAGCGGATGAGCAGTTCTTC
TRBD1	TRBV15	.	TRBJ2-1	CATSRETGPEEFF	TGTGCCACCAGCAGAGAGACAGGGCCCGAGGAGTTCTTC
.	TRBV20-1	few	TRBJ1-5	CSARGGAHSNQPQHF	TGCAGTGCTAGAGGAGGAGCGCATAGCAATCAGCCCCAGCATTTT
.	TRBV2	many	TRBJ2-1	CASSEDRISYNEQFF	TGTGCCAGCAGTGAAGACAGAATATCCTACAATGAGCAGTTCTTC
TRBD1	TRBV7-9	many	TRBJ1-1	CASSPTGAFTEAFF	TGTGCCAGCAGCCCGACAGGGGCCTTCACTGAAGCTTTCTTT
.	TRBV6-5	.	TRBJ2-3	CASSYSGWDTQYF	TGTGCCAGCAGTTACTCGGGGTGGGATACGCAGTATTTT
.	TRBV2	many	TRBJ2-5	CASQWSGQETQYF	TGTGCCAGCCAGTGGTCCGGCCAAGAGACCCAGTACTTC
.	TRBV5-1	many	TRBJ1-3	CASSLDDGLSGNTIYF	TGCGCCAGCAGCTTGGACGACGGACTCTCTGGAAACACCATATATTTT